Below, 31 T cell receptor beta chains from the same sample are listed, as sequenced in a study of blood T cells in healthy people across ages. Through a sample-barcoded 5' primer and a J-beta primer mix, a second PCR was run for about 6 to 12 cycles. MiXCR, applied by TCRdb to the 5' RACE reads, yields one record per CDR3 protein. Of 550,000 to 650,000 distinct CDR3 sequences listed, over 25% are singletons. The sample also formed part of further work on T cells of mothers and their children.

The sequencing input was blood. These receptors came from a boy aged 2 to 10 in good health.

This clonotype was picked up many times. J is TRBJ1-4 and V is TRBV12-3 or TRBV12-4; 8 bases fit TRBD1. The J segment lost 5 bases and the V segment lost 6 bases, leaving 8 bases of the junction unmatched. This CDR3 has 15 amino acids. CDR3 sequence: CASSQRTGPNEKLFF. DNA for the CDR3: TGTGCCAGCAGCCAACGGACAGGGCCAAATGAAAAACTGTTTTTT.

This clonotype was detected only a few times. Mismatch with germline at one junction end may stem from a read error. The chain uses TRBV5-1 and TRBJ1-2; 9 nucleotides agree with TRBD1. The CDR3 covers 13 residues. CDR1 and CDR2 from the germline V gene are SGHRS and YFSETQ. The CDR3 DNA reads TGCGCCAGCAGCCCGGACAGGGGAATGGGTCCCGTCTTC. It codes for CASSPDRGMGPVF.

V and J are TRBV3-1 and TRBJ1-1; D is undetermined. The CDR3 length is 13 residues. Trimming left V 1 base short and J 7 bases short, with 10 bases between. CDR1 is LGHDT and CDR2 is YNNKEL in the germline V gene (reference sequence). The CDR3 region has the DNA TGTGCCAGCAGCCAAGGGGCAACTAATGAAGCTTTCTTT. It is translated as CASSQGATNEAFF.

The chain carries TRBV7-2 and TRBJ2-7; TRBD2 matches at 12 bases. Per the germline V gene, CDR1 is SGHTA and CDR2 is FQGNSA. The ends lost 5 bases at V and 3 bases at J; junction bases unmatched: 17. This CDR3 has 19 residues. CDR3 amino acids: CASSLRLAGDLNRFYEQYF. The CDR3 DNA is TGTGCCAGCAGCCTCCGACTAGCGGGGGACCTGAATCGTTTCTACGAGCAGTACTTC.

The chain joins TRBV29-1 to TRBJ2-4, with unresolved D. CDR3 size: 13 residues. Trimming cost V 4 bases and J 4 bases, with 11 bases left between them. CDR1 is SQVTM and CDR2 is ANQGSEA in the germline V gene. The CDR3 sequence: CSVVFQEKNIQYF. CDR3 sequence (DNA): TGCAGCGTTGTTTTTCAGGAAAAAAACATTCAGTACTTC. The whole variable domain, filled in from reference TRBV29-1 and TRBJ2-4, reads SAVISQKPSRDICQRGTSLTIQCQVDSQVTMMFWYRQQPGQSLTLIATANQGSEATYESGFVIDKFPISRPNLTFSTLTVSNMSPEDSSIYLCSVVFQEKNIQYFGAGTRLSVL.

This chain's CDR3 is CASSFFVQGPTETQYF. CDR3 nucleotide sequence: TGCGCCAGCAGCTTCTTCGTACAGGGGCCAACAGAGACCCAGTACTTC. The rearrangement joins TRBV5-1 to TRBJ2-5; the match to TRBD1 covers 7 bases. Germline CDR1 and CDR2: SGHRS and YFSETQ. The trim removed 2 bases at V and 4 bases at J, leaving 11 bases unmatched. The CDR3 has 16 amino acids.

In its sample, this clonotype was seen a few times. This chain uses TRBV12-3 or TRBV12-4 with TRBJ2-2; 7 bases are a match to TRBD1. The CDR3 length is 13 residues. Trimming at V came to 7 bases and at J to 4 bases, leaving 3 bases not matched to a gene. For the CDR3, the DNA is TGTGCCAGCACCAGGGACAGCACCGGGGAGCTGTTTTTT. The encoded protein is CASTRDSTGELFF.

This clonotype was detected a few times. The V and J genes are TRBV2 and TRBJ1-6; the D is unclear. The V gene lost 1 base and the J gene lost 8 bases, with 12 bases spanning the gap. CDR3 size: 15 residues. Per the germline V gene, CDR1 is SNHLY and CDR2 is FYNNEI. CDR3 sequence (DNA): TGTGCCAGCAGTGAAGATCGGGGATCCTATTCACCCCTCCACTTT. It specifies CASSEDRGSYSPLHF.

This clonotype was picked up many times. The V call is TRBV12-3 or TRBV12-4, the J call TRBJ1-5; 7 positions match TRBD1. V was clipped by 6 bases and J by 1 base; unmatched bases: 0. CDR3 length equals 13 residues. The CDR3 region has the DNA TGTGCCAGCAGGGGACAGAGCAATCAGCCCCAGCATTTT. It translates to CASRGQSNQPQHF.

The genes are TRBV7-2 and TRBJ2-3; 12 bases align to TRBD2. CDR3 length: 18 residues. The V and J ends lost 5 bases and 0 bases, in that order; junction bases with no gene match: 9. From germline, CDR1 is SGHTA and CDR2 FQGNSA. This CDR3 reads CASSRLAGVEGSTDTQYF. DNA of the CDR3: TGTGCCAGCAGCCGACTAGCGGGAGTGGAGGGTAGCACAGATACGCAGTATTTT.

There are a few counts of this clonotype. The genes are TRBV30 and TRBJ2-1; TRBD2 matches 16 bases. The V and J ends lost 2 bases and 0 bases, in that order; junction bases with no gene match: 4. The V gene's germline CDR1 is GTSNPN and CDR2 SVGIG (reference sequence). CDR3 length: 18 residues. CDR3 loop: CAWSRGLAGGPSYNEQFF. CDR3 DNA: TGTGCCTGGAGTAGGGGACTAGCGGGGGGGCCCTCCTACAATGAGCAGTTCTTC.

This clonotype was seen more than once but under ten times. The V call is TRBV5-1, the J call TRBJ2-3; D is possibly TRBD1 (7 bases). CDR1 and CDR2 from the germline V gene are SGHRS and YFSETQ. The CDR3 has 15 amino acids. V gave up 1 base and J gave up 2 bases, with 11 bases separating them. CDR3 loop: CASSLPGGTTDTQYF. CDR3 sequence (DNA): TGCGCCAGCAGCTTGCCAGGGGGGACCACAGATACGCAGTATTTT.

This clonotype occurred many times. The V and J genes are TRBV12-3 or TRBV12-4 and TRBJ2-5; maybe TRBD2 (6 bases). The CDR3 has 13 amino acids. The ends were cut back, 6 bases at V and 2 bases at J, with 10 bases in the middle. The CDR3 nucleotides are TGTGCCAGCAGCCCGGGACTTCAAGAGACCCAGTACTTC. It is translated as CASSPGLQETQYF.

The CDR3 DNA follows: TGTGCCAGCAGGCCCGGGACGGCTAACACTGAAGCTTTCTTT. It translates to CASRPGTANTEAFF. This chain links TRBV6-5 with TRBJ1-1; a possible D gene is TRBD1 (5 bases). Germline V gene sequence: CDR1 MNHEY, CDR2 SVGAGI. This CDR3 is 14 amino acids long. Trimming stripped 6 bases from V and 2 bases from J, with 13 bases between.

This clonotype was seen repeatedly, ten times or more. The chain has TRBV7-9 and TRBJ2-3, with D unresolved. CDR3 size: 15 residues. CDR1 and CDR2 from the germline V gene are SEHNR and FQNEAQ (reference sequence). The V end was cut by 4 bases, the J end by 2 bases, with 13 bases between. CDR3: CASSSVDIPTDTQYF. In nucleotides, the CDR3 is TGTGCCAGCAGCTCGGTTGACATCCCCACAGATACGCAGTATTTT. Looking up the rest from reference TRBV7-9 and TRBJ2-3 gives the full variable domain: DTGVSQNPRHKITKRGQNVTFRCDPISEHNRLYWYRQTLGQGPEFLTYFQNEAQLEKSRLLSDRFSAERPKGSFSTLEIQRTEQGDSAMYLCASSSVDIPTDTQYFGPGTRLTVL.

In its sample, this clonotype was seen many times. The V and J genes are TRBV7-2 and TRBJ2-4, with no clear D. Germline lookup yields CDR1 SGHTA and CDR2 FQGNSA. The CDR3 length is 14 residues. With 1 base removed from V and 8 bases from J, the gap between germline ends came to 12 bases. The CDR3 is CASSLGELGYIQYF. The CDR3 DNA sequence: TGTGCCAGCAGCTTAGGAGAGCTGGGGTACATTCAGTACTTC.

The sample holds a few counts of this clonotype. This chain uses TRBV6-5 with TRBJ1-2; D is unclear. This CDR3 is 13 amino acids long. Germline assignment: CDR1 MNHEY and CDR2 SVGAGI. Trimming removed 2 bases at V and 2 bases at J, with 6 bases between. CDR3 loop: CASSYDTNYGYTF. CDR3 DNA sequence: TGTGCCAGCAGTTACGACACCAACTATGGCTACACCTTC.

This clonotype was detected a few times. The CDR3 here is CASTQSRIMNTEAFF. As DNA, the CDR3 is TGTGCCAGCACTCAATCACGGATCATGAACACTGAAGCTTTCTTT. The chain joins TRBV6-1 to TRBJ1-1; the D is unclear. The CDR3 spans 15 residues. The V gene lost 7 bases and the J gene lost 0 bases, with 15 bases spanning the gap. Germline V gives CDR1 MNHNS, CDR2 SASEGT.

Only one count was recorded for this clonotype. The rearrangement uses TRBV12-3 or TRBV12-4 and TRBJ2-7; D is ambiguous. This CDR3 comprises 11 residues. V was clipped by 0 bases and J by 9 bases, with 6 bases between them. Here the CDR3 DNA reads TGTGCCAGCAGTTTAGCGGTAGGGCAGTACTTC. Protein product: CASSLAVGQYF.

This chain uses TRBV20-1 with TRBJ1-2, with TRBD1 identical over 7 bases. The CDR3 length is 16 residues. Germline V gene data show CDR1 as DFQATT and CDR2 as SNEGSKA (reference sequence). Trimming removed 3 bases from V and 3 bases from J; junction bases left unmatched: 13. The chain's CDR3 is CSASLTGEGWDYGYTF. CDR3 DNA sequence: TGCAGTGCTAGTTTAACAGGGGAGGGTTGGGACTATGGCTACACCTTC.

This clonotype occurred a few times. V and J are TRBV20-1 and TRBJ2-7; D may be TRBD1 (5 bases). From germline, CDR1 is DFQATT and CDR2 SNEGSKA (reference sequence). Between the trimmed V and J ends, which lost 3 bases and 4 bases, there was a span of 25 bases. The CDR3 totals 17 residues. The CDR3 bases are TGCAGTGCTAGCTCGGACACCCTGAGCCCAAAGGTTTACGAGCAGTACTTC. Encoded protein: CSASSDTLSPKVYEQYF.

This clonotype was seen only a few times. This rearrangement joins TRBV6-6 to TRBJ1-6; D ambiguous. V was cut by 0 bases and J by 8 bases, with 5 bases left in between. Germline V CDR1 and CDR2: MNHNY, SVGAGI (reference sequence). This CDR3 is 13 amino acids long. The CDR3 spells CASSYSRDSPLHF. For the CDR3, the DNA is TGTGCCAGCAGTTACTCGAGGGATTCACCCCTCCACTTT.

The J gene is TRBJ1-2, the V gene TRBV29-1, with D perhaps TRBD1 (5 bases). Trimming pared 6 bases from V and 6 bases from J, leaving 35 bases between. The CDR3 contains 19 residues. Germline CDR1 and CDR2: SQVTM and ANQGSEA. This chain's CDR3 is CSVVPPEVSLAPGLDGYTF. The CDR3 DNA reads TGCAGCGTCGTTCCCCCAGAAGTGAGCCTGGCCCCGGGACTCGATGGCTACACCTTC.

This clonotype was seen only a few times. CDR3 nucleotide sequence: TGTGCCAGCAGCCCCAGGACAGGGGGCTTGTCTGGGGCCAACGTCCTGACTTTC. The encoded protein is CASSPRTGGLSGANVLTF. The chain links TRBV7-9 to TRBJ2-6; 11 nucleotides match TRBD1. V shed 5 bases, J shed 1 base, and the junction held 7 bases outside the gene matches. The germline CDR1 and CDR2 sequences are SEHNR and FQNEAQ (reference sequence). The CDR3 has 18 residues.

A few counts support this clonotype. This chain joins TRBV20-1 and TRBJ1-2, with TRBD1 as a possible D gene (5 bases). Per the germline V gene, CDR1 is DFQATT and CDR2 is SNEGSKA (reference sequence). The CDR3 extends over 14 amino acids. Trimming took 0 bases from V and 0 from J, leaving 8 bases between them. The CDR3 DNA reads TGCAGTGCTAGAGATGGGGGGTCTAACTATGGCTACACCTTC. Residues: CSARDGGSNYGYTF.

A few counts support this clonotype. Germline and junction disagree at one end, which may indicate a read error. The V call is TRBV12-3 or TRBV12-4, the J call TRBJ2-3, with a possible D match to TRBD1 (7 bases). The CDR3 contains 14 residues. The DNA for the CDR3 is TGTGCCAGCAGTCCCCTAGGGGGGACAGATGCGCAGTATTTT. This gives the protein CASSPLGGTDAQYF.

There are a few counts of this clonotype. The V gene is TRBV19, the J gene TRBJ2-1; D unresolved. The V end was cut by 3 bases, the J end by 12 bases, with 21 bases between. This CDR3 contains 15 residues. Germline-derived CDR1 and CDR2 are LNHDA and SQIVND (reference sequence). CDR3 protein: CASSISTSPTLGQFF. In nucleotides, the CDR3 is TGTGCCAGTAGTATTTCCACAAGCCCAACTCTGGGGCAGTTCTTC.

Written as DNA, the CDR3 is TGTGCCAGCAGTTACGCTCGGACTCGGGGGCCCAATTACGAGCAGTTCTTC. This codes for CASSYARTRGPNYEQFF. The chain carries TRBV6-2 or TRBV6-3 and TRBJ2-1; D may correspond to TRBD1 or TRBD2 (6 bases each). V was trimmed by 2 bases and J by 10 bases, leaving 24 bases between them. The CDR3 totals 17 residues. CDR1 is MNHEY and CDR2 is SVGEGT in the germline V gene.

The genes are TRBV20-1 and TRBJ2-5, with D uncertain. The end of the DNA aligns better with TRBJ2-7, so the J call may be wrong. The CDR3 consists of 12 residues. Germline CDR1 DFQATT, CDR2 SNEGSKA (reference sequence). This CDR3 is CSAPENSYEQYF. In DNA, the CDR3 is TGCAGTGCCCCAGAGAACTCCTACGAGCAGTACTTC.

The V call is TRBV30, the J call TRBJ2-5, with 7 bases aligning to TRBD2. The CDR3 contains 13 residues. CDR1 GTSNPN and CDR2 SVGIG come from the germline V gene (reference sequence). J gave up 7 bases and V 2 bases, and 7 bases lay outside the gene matches. The CDR3 DNA is TGTGCCTGGAGTTGGCGGGGGTCGGGGACCCAGTACTTC. This gives the protein CAWSWRGSGTQYF.

This clonotype was observed a few times. The genes are TRBV6-4 and TRBJ2-5; TRBD2 aligns across 13 bases. From germline, CDR1 is MRHNA and CDR2 SNTAGT. V trimming: 7 bases; J trimming: 1 base; junction bases outside the gene matches: 21. The CDR3 totals 21 residues. The CDR3 loop is CASNTELLGGLAGTSQETQYF. The CDR3 region has the DNA TGTGCCAGCAACACAGAACTATTGGGGGGACTAGCGGGGACGTCCCAAGAGACCCAGTACTTC.